Sequencing of this T cell receptor (beta chain) was carried out in a study of kidney transplant recipient with SARS-CoV-2 infection. The V gene's germline CDR1 is DFQATT and CDR2 SNEGSKA (reference sequence). The V segment lost 6 bases and the J segment 1 base; nucleotides outside the gene matches: 11. The CDR3 is 16 amino acids. TCRdb used MiXCR to reprocess the reads, holding one entry per CDR3 protein. Here the sample spans roughly 250,000 distinct CDR3 sequences, less than 35% being singletons. Sample: a blood sample, taken at baseline and on roughly day 120 from a kidney transplant recipient. The TCR comes from a young adult male patient who had COVID-19 and was a kidney transplant recipient. Certain T cells may be donor cells from the graft. The chain employs TRBV20-1 and TRBJ2-2; 7 bases fit TRBD2. The CDR3 nucleotides are TGCAGTGCAAGAAGGGTTGGGGGGGGGAACACCGGGGAGCTGTTTTTT. This encodes CSARRVGGGNTGELFF.